This TCR beta chain comes out of a study of CD8+CD57+ T cells in acquired aplastic anemia. Genomic DNA provided the template from which TCR beta VDJ and CDR3 profiles were obtained. TCRdb itself ran the reads through MiXCR, one entry per CDR3 protein. The sample includes 200,000 to 250,000 distinct CDR3 sequences, more than 55% seen only once; the top ten take about 60%. Germline assignment: CDR1 DFQATT and CDR2 SNEGSKA (reference sequence). V trimming: 3 bases; J trimming: 3 bases; junction bases outside the gene matches: 7. The CDR3 length is 14 residues. This clonotype was picked up a small number of times. CD8+CD57+ cell expansion, shown by flow cytometry, had occurred in the patients selected for sequencing.

Specimen: sorted CD4+, CD8+, or CD8+CD57+ T cells (not recorded which) from PBMCs. The rearrangement uses TRBV20-1 and TRBJ1-2; the match to TRBD1 covers 7 bases. The receptor comes from a human donor with aplastic anemia. The CDR3 sequence is CSASFSGTDYGYTF. The CDR3 coding sequence is TGCAGTGCTAGCTTTTCGGGGACAGACTATGGCTACACCTTC.